This TCR beta chain came from a study of vaccination effects on CD4 cells after COVID-19. About the study: ViraFEST assay sequencing came after antigen-specific CD4+ T cells were expanded with viral peptide pools. Wells each received 2.2 million or so PBMC, cultured with 9 to 10 IU/ml IL-2 and around 10 ug/ml peptides. Points from the study as a whole: Whether induced by infection or by vaccine, clones showed marked clonal contraction late after vaccination. Only a single clone (1 of 255 vaccine-induced clones in healthy vaccinees) cross-reacted with common cold coronaviruses.

Of note for this clone: The antigen is not known.

Sequencing used immunoSEQ multiplex PCR; TCRdb keeps in-frame clones, though not all of them. The data hold 45,000 to 75,000 clones, with 60% to 85% observed a single time. An approximately ten-day culture period preceded the isolation of CD4+ T cells. Trimming took off 0 bases at V and 0 bases at J, with 3 bases between the two ends. From germline, CDR1 is SGHAT and CDR2 FQNNGV. The length of the CDR3 is 14 residues. The material sequenced was CD4+ T cells from PBMCs cultured without peptide, taken before COVID-19 vaccination. This receptor was obtained from a human donor who received a COVID-19 vaccine. The rearrangement uses TRBV11-2 and TRBJ1-5; D not certain. The CDR3, as DNA: TGTGCCAGCAGCTTAGAACCTAGCAATCAGCCCCAGCATTTT. It is translated as CASSLEPSNQPQHF.